This T cell receptor beta chain was recovered during a study of blood T cell repertoires in COVID-19. Study-level information: COVID-19 samples collected from the United States, Italy and Spain covered acute and convalescent phases. From T cells, B-cell-depleted T cells, or PBMCs came the material, which was cDNA or gDNA.

Original methodology: Estimation of nucleated cell counts was performed using reference gene primer amplification. Sequencing was performed with immunoSEQ multiplex PCR; in TCRdb, only in-frame clones are kept and a portion is missing. V and J calls and clone size are copied from that table; D and trimming were computed from the DNA. The top ten clones hold around 1.3% of a sample with 84,000 or so clones, roughly 82% of them seen once. Germline CDR1 and CDR2: LNHDA and SQIVND (reference sequence). V dropped 6 bases and J dropped 4; count of bases not matched to a gene: 14. The CDR3 extends over 16 amino acids.

The sequence was obtained from a woman older than 75 with acute or convalescent COVID-19. Sequencing input: peripheral blood. The chain is built from TRBV19 and TRBJ1-1; 7 positions match TRBD1. CDR3 residues: CASRYAGGGLSTEAFF. As DNA, the CDR3 is TGTGCCAGTAGATATGCGGGAGGGGGCTTGAGCACTGAAGCTTTCTTT.